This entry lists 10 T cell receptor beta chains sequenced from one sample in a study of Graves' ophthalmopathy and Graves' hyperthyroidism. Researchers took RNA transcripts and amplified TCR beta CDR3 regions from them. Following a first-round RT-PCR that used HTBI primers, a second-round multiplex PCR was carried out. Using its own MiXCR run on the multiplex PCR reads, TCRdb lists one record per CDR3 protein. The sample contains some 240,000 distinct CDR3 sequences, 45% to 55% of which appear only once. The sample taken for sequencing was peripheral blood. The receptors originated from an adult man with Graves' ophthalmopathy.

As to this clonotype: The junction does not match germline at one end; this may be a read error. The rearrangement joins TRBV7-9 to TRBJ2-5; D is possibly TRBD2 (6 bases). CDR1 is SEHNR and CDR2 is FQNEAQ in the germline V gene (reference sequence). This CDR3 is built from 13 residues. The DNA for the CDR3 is TGTGCCAGCAGCTCCCGGGGGTCGGAGACCCAGTGCTTC. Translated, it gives CASSSRGSETQCF.

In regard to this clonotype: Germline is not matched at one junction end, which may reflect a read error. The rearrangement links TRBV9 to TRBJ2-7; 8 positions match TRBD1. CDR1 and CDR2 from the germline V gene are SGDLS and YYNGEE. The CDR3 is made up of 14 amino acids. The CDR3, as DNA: TGCGCCAGCAGCCCCCGGACAGGGAGATCCGAGCAGTACTTC. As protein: CASSPRTGRSEQYF.

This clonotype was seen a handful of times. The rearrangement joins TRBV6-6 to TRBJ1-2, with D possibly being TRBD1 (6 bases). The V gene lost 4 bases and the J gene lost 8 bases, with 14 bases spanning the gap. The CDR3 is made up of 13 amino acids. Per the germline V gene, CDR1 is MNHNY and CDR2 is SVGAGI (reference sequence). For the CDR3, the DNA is TGTGCCAGCAGTTCATCAGGGGACGTAGGCTACACCTTC. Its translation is CASSSSGDVGYTF.

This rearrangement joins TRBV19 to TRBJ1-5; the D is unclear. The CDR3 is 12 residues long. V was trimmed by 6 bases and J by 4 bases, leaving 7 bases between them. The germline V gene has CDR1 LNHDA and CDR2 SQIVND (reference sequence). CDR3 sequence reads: CASRKGNQPQHF. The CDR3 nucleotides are TGTGCCAGTAGGAAGGGAAATCAGCCCCAGCATTTT.

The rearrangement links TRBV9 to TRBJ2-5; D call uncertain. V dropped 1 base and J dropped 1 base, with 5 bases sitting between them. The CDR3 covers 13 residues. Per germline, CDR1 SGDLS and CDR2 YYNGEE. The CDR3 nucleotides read TGTGCCAGCAGCGTACGGGCCCAAGAGACCCAGTACTTC. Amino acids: CASSVRAQETQYF.

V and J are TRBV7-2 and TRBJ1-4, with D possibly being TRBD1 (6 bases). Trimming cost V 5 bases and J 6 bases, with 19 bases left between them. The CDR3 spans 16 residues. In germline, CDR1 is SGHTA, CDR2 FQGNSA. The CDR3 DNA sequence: TGTGCCAGCAGCCAAGAAGAAATCGGGGGCTATGAAAAACTGTTTTTT. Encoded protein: CASSQEEIGGYEKLFF.

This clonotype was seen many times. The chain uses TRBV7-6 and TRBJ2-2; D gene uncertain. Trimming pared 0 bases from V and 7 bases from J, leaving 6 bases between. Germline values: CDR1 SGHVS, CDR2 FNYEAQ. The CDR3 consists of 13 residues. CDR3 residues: CASSLAWDGELFF. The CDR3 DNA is TGTGCCAGCAGCTTAGCCTGGGACGGGGAGCTGTTTTTT.

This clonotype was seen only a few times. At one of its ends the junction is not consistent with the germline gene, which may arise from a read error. The chain's CDR3 is CSARDGQGKTNTEAFF. Here the CDR3 DNA reads TGCAGTGCTCGAGATGGACAGGGGAAAACGAACACTGAAGCTTTCTTT. V and J are TRBV20-1 and TRBJ1-1; TRBD1 aligns across 9 bases. The germline CDR1 and CDR2 sequences are DFQATT and SNEGSKA (reference sequence). CDR3 size: 16 residues.

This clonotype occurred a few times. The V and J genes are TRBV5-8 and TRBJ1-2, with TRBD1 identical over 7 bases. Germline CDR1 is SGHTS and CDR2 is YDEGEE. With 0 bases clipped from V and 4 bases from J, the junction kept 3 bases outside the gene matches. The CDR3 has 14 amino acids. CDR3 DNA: TGTGCCAGCAGCTTGGTGTCAGGGGGCTATGGCTACACCTTC. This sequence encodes CASSLVSGGYGYTF.

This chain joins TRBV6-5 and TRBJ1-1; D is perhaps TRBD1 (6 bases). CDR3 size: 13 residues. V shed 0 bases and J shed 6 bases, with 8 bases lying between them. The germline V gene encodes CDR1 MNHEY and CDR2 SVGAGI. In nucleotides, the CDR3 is TGTGCCAGCAGTTACTCGGGGGGCGCTGAAGCTTTCTTT. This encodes CASSYSGGAEAFF.